This T cell receptor beta chain derives from a study of control samples from healthy donors and cancer patients. With 5 bases removed from V and 2 bases from J, the gap between germline ends came to 19 bases. Germline CDR1 and CDR2: SGHRS and YFSETQ. CDR3 length equals 16 residues. Assay used: immunoSEQ multiplex PCR; TCRdb lists only in-frame clones, some missing. The sample has about 130,000 clones, 92% seen once. Sequencing was carried out using blood. The chain joins TRBV5-1 to TRBJ1-2; possible D gene TRBD1, 5 bases. The sequence was obtained from a woman in her forties or fifties in good health. The CDR3: CASSPEAGRLNYGYTF. In nucleotides, the CDR3 is TGCGCCAGCAGTCCGGAGGCAGGGAGGCTAAACTATGGCTACACCTTC.